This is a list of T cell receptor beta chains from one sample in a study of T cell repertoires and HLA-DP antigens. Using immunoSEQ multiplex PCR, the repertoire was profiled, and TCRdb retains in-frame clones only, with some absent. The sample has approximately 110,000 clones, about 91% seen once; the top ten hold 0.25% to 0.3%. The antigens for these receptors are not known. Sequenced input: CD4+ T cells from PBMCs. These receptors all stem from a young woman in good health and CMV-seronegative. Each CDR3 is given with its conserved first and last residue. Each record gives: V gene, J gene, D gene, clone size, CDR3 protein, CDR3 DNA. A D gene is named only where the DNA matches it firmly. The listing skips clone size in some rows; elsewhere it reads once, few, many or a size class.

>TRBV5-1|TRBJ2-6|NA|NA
CASSSYPVRAYSGANVLTF
TGCGCCAGCAGCTCCTACCCGGTTAGAGCCTACTCTGGGGCCAACGTCCTGACTTTC
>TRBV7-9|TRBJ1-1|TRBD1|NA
CASSLGQGAANTEAFF
TGTGCCAGCAGCTTAGGCCAGGGGGCGGCGAACACTGAAGCTTTCTTT
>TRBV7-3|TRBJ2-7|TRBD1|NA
CASSEGQGATRKQYF
TGTGCCAGCAGCGAAGGGCAGGGGGCCACTAGGAAGCAGTACTTC
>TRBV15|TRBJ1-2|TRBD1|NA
CATSNGQGFYGYTF
TGTGCCACCAGCAATGGACAGGGGTTCTATGGCTACACCTTC
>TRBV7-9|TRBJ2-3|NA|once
CASSTTDTQYF
TGTGCCAGCAGCACTACAGATACGCAGTATTTT
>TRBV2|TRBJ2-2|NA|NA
CASSPKGPEGNGELFF
TGTGCCAGCAGTCCAAAGGGGCCCGAGGGTAACGGGGAGCTGTTTTTT
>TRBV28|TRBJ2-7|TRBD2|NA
CASSLVVGLAGVPSSYEQYF
TGTGCCAGCAGTTTAGTAGTCGGGCTAGCGGGAGTCCCCTCGTCCTACGAGCAGTACTTC
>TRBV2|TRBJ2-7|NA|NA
CASRKTSYGTSFYEQYF
TGTGCCAGCAGAAAAACCAGCTACGGGACCTCCTTCTACGAGCAGTACTTC
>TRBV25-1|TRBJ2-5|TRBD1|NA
CASSELKGGTGEETQYF
TGTGCCAGCAGTGAATTAAAAGGGGGGACAGGGGAAGAGACCCAGTACTTC
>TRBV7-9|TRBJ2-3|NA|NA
CASSLGVSNTDTQYF
TGTGCCAGCAGCTTAGGGGTCTCTAACACAGATACGCAGTATTTT
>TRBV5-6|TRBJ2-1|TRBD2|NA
CASSRTSGGWWNEQFF
TGTGCCAGCAGCCGGACTAGCGGGGGCTGGTGGAATGAGCAGTTCTTC
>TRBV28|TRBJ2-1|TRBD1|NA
CASIERGDRAYNEQFF
TGTGCCAGCATCGAAAGGGGGGACAGGGCCTACAATGAGCAGTTCTTC
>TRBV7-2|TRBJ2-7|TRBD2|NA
CASSLAGLAGAEQYF
TGTGCCAGCAGCTTAGCCGGACTAGCGGGCGCTGAGCAGTACTTC
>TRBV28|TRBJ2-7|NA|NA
CASSFLEGVSEQYF
TGTGCCAGCAGTTTCTTGGAGGGAGTAAGCGAGCAGTACTTC
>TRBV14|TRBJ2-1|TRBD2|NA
CASSPPLAAGTWEQFF
TGTGCCAGCAGCCCGCCTCTAGCGGCCGGGACGTGGGAGCAGTTCTTC
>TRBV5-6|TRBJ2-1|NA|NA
CASLGSGGSYNEQFF
TGTGCCAGCCTTGGGTCCGGCGGCTCCTACAATGAGCAGTTCTTC
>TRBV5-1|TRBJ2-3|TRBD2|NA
CASSPLAGVGTDTQYF
TGCGCCAGCAGCCCTCTAGCGGGGGTCGGCACAGATACGCAGTATTTT
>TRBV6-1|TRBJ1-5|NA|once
CASLGNAIGNQPQHF
TGTGCCAGCCTTGGGAACGCCATTGGGAATCAGCCCCAGCATTTT
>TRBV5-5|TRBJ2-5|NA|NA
CASSLVGSREGIQTQYF
TGTGCCAGCAGCTTGGTGGGGAGTCGGGAAGGTATCCAGACCCAGTACTTC
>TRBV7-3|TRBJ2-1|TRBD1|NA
CASSASGTGDPRNEQFF
TGTGCCAGCAGCGCGAGCGGGACAGGGGACCCTAGGAATGAGCAGTTCTTC
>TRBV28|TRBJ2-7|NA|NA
CASSRVGIGEQYF
TGTGCCAGCAGCCGCGTCGGGATAGGCGAGCAGTACTTC
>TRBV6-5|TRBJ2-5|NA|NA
CASSYSGHLQETQYF
TGTGCCAGCAGTTACTCCGGACACCTCCAAGAGACCCAGTACTTC
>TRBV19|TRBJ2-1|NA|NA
CASSIAGPLNEQFF
TGTGCCAGTAGTATAGCGGGCCCTCTCAATGAGCAGTTCTTC
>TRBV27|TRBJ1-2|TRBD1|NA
CASRNDRGYGYTF
TGTGCCAGCAGGAATGACAGGGGTTATGGCTACACCTTC
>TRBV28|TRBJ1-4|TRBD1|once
CASRPGTGGGRLYEKLFF
TGTGCCAGCAGGCCCGGGACAGGGGGTGGTAGGTTATATGAAAAACTGTTTTTT
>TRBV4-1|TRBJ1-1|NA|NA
CASSHTGRRPEAFF
TGCGCCAGCAGCCACACAGGGAGGAGGCCTGAAGCTTTCTTT
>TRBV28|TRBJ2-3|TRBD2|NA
CASSFSAGDGTDTQYF
TGTGCCAGCAGTTTCTCAGCGGGAGATGGCACAGATACGCAGTATTTT
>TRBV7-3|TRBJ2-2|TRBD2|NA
CASSFPRTSGRAATGELFF
TGTGCCAGCAGCTTCCCCCGTACTAGCGGGAGGGCCGCCACCGGGGAGCTGTTTTTT
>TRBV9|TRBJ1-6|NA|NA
CASSAHREGRSNSPLHF
TGTGCCAGCAGCGCCCACAGGGAAGGTCGATCGAATTCACCCCTCCACTTT
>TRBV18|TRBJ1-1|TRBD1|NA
CASSGTGNAAEAFF
TGTGCCAGCTCCGGGACAGGGAACGCAGCTGAAGCTTTCTTT
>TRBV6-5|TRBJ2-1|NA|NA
CASKGFSYNEQFF
TGTGCCAGCAAAGGGTTTTCCTACAATGAGCAGTTCTTC
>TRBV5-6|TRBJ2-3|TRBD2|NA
CASSLGRGGADTQYF
TGTGCCAGCAGCTTAGGGCGGGGGGGCGCAGATACGCAGTATTTT
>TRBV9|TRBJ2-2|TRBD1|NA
CASSKGQGATGELFF
TGTGCCAGCAGCAAAGGACAGGGGGCGACCGGGGAGCTGTTTTTT
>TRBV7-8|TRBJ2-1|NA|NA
CASSFGKHGYNEQFF
TGTGCCAGCAGCTTCGGTAAACACGGCTACAATGAGCAGTTCTTC
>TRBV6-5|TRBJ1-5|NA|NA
CASSKSGDNQPQHF
TGTGCCAGCAGCAAATCCGGGGACAATCAGCCCCAGCATTTT
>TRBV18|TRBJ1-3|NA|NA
CASSPWQGLSGNTIYF
TGTGCCAGCTCACCCTGGCAGGGGCTCTCTGGAAACACCATATATTTT